This T cell receptor (beta chain) was profiled in a study of OX40 agonist ivuxolimab in advanced cancers. Details on this clone: Its antigen remains unknown.

Per the germline V gene, CDR1 is SQVTM and CDR2 is ANQGSEA. The CDR3 has 12 amino acids. V lost 0 bases and J 8 bases, leaving 7 bases between the germline ends. Clones were read by immunoSEQ multiplex PCR, and TCRdb kept only the in-frame ones, dropping some. The table records under 90,000 clones, approximately 89% of them present only once. Study-wide findings and caveats: The average count of expanded clones was higher among CD8+ T cells than among CD4+.

This sequence was found in an adult with an advanced solid tumor such as melanoma, head and neck, liver or kidney cancer. The genes are TRBV29-1 and TRBJ1-4, with D hard to call. Sequenced here: CD4+ or CD8+ T cells sorted from blood, sampled in a trial of the OX40 agonist ivuxolimab. CDR3 sequence reads: CSVEESGEKLFF. For the CDR3, the DNA is TGCAGCGTTGAAGAGAGCGGGGAAAAACTGTTTTTT.